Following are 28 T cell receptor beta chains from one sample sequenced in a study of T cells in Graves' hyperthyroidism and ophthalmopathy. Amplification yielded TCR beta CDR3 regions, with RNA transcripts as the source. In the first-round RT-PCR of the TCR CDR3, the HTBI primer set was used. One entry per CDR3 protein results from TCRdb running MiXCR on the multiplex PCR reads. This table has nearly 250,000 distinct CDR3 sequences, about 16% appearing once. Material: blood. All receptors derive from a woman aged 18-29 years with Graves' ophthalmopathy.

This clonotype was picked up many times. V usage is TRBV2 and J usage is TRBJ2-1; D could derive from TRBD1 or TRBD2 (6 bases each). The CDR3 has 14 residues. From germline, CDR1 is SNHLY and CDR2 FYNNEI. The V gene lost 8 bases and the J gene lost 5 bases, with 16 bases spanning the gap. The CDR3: CASRTTGGHNEQFF. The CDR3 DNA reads TGTGCCAGCCGAACCACCGGGGGCCACAATGAGCAGTTCTTC.

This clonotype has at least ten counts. The CDR3 coding sequence is TGCAGCGTTGGACAGGAGACAGATACGCAGTATTTT. Residues: CSVGQETDTQYF. J is TRBJ2-3 and V is TRBV29-1; possibly TRBD1 for D (6 bases). Germline CDR1 SQVTM, CDR2 ANQGSEA. V lost 4 bases and J lost 3, with 8 bases in between. The CDR3 extends over 12 amino acids.

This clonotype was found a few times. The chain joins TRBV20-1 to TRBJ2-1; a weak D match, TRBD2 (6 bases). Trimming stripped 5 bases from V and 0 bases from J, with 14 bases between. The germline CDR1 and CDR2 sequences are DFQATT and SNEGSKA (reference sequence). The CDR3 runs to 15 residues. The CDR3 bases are TGCAGTGCTGGACTGGGGGGAAGCTCCTACAATGAGCAGTTCTTC. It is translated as CSAGLGGSSYNEQFF.

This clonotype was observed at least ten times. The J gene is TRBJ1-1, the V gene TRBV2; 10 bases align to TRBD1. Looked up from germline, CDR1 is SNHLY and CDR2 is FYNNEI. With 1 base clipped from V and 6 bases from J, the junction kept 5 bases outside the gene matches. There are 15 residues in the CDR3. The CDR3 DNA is TGTGCCAGCAGTGAAGGACAGGGGGCCGGGGCTGAAGCTTTCTTT. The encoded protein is CASSEGQGAGAEAFF.

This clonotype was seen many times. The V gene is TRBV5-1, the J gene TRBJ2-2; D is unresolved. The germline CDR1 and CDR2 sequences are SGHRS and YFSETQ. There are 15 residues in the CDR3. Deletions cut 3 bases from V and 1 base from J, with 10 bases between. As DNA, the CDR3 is TGCGCCAGCAGCTGGGCGGACCAGAACACCGGGGAGCTGTTTTTT. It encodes CASSWADQNTGELFF.

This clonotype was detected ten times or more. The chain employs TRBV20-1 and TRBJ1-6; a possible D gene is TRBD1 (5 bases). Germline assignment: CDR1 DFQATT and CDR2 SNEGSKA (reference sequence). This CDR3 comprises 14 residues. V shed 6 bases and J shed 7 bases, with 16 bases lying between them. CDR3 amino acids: CSAPEWGPNSPLHF. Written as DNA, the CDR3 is TGCAGTGCCCCAGAGTGGGGACCAAATTCACCCCTCCACTTT.

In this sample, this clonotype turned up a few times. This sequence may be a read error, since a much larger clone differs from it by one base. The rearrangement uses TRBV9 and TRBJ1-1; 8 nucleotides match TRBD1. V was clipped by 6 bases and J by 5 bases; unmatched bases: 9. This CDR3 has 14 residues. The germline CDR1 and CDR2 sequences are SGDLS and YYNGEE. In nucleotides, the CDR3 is TGTGCCAGCAACCAGACACAGGGGGGGACTGAAGCTTTCTTT. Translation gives CASNQTQGGTEAFF.

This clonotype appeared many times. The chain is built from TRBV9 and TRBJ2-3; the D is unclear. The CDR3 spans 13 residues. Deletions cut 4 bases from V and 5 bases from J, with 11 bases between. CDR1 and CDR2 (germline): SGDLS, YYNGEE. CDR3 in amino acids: CASSPQNGDTQYF. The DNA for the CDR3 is TGTGCCAGCAGCCCGCAAAACGGAGATACGCAGTATTTT.

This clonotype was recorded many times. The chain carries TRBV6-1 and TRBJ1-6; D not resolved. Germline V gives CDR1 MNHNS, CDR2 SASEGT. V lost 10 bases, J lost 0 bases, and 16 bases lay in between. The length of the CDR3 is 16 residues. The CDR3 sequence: CATNMDLSSYNSPLHF. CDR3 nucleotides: TGTGCCACCAATATGGACCTCAGCTCCTATAATTCACCCCTCCACTTT.

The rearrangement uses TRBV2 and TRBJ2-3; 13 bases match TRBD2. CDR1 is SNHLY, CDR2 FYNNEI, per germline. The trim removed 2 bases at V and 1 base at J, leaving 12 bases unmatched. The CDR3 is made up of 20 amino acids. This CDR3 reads CASSELRGLAGKGGTDTQYF. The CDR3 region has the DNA TGTGCCAGCAGTGAATTACGGGGACTAGCGGGGAAAGGAGGCACAGATACGCAGTATTTT.

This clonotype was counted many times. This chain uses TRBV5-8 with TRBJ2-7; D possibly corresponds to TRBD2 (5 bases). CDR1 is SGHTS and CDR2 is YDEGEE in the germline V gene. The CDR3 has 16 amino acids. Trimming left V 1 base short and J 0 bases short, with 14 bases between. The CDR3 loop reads CASSLNRGATSYEQYF. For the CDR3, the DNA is TGTGCCAGCAGCTTGAATCGGGGAGCGACCTCCTACGAGCAGTACTTC.

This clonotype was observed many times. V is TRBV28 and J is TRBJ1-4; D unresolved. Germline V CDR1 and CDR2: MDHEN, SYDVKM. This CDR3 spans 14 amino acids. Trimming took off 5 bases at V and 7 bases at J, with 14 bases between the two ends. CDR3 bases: TGTGCCAGCAGTCCCCCCACCAGAGGTGAAAAACTGTTTTTT. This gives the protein CASSPPTRGEKLFF.

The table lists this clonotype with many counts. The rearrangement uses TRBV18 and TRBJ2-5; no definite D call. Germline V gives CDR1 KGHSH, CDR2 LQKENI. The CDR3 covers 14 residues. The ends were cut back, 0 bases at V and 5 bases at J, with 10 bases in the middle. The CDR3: CASSPPGRVETQYF. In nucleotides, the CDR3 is TGTGCCAGCTCACCACCGGGAAGGGTTGAGACCCAGTACTTC.

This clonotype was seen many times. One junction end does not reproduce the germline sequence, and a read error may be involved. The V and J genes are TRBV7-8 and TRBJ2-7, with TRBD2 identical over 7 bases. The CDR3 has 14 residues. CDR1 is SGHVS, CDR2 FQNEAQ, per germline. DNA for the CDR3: TGTGCCAGCAGTCTGATGACTAGCTCCTCCGAGCAGTACTTC. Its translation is CASSLMTSSSEQYF.

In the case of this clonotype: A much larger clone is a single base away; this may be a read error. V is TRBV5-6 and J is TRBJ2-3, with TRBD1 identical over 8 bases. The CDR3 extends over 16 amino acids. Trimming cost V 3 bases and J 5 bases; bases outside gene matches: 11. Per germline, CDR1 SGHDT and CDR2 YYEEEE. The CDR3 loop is CASSSSQGGLGDTQYF. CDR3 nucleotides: TGTGCCAGCAGCTCGTCACAGGGGGGACTTGGAGATACGCAGTATTTT.

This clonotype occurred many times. This CDR3 reads CAWSGTDGSYYGYTF. The CDR3 bases are TGTGCCTGGAGTGGGACGGACGGATCATACTATGGCTACACCTTC. The genes are TRBV30 and TRBJ1-2, with D uncertain. This CDR3 has 15 residues. V was shortened by 1 base and J by 3 bases, with 15 bases between the two germline ends. Germline V gives CDR1 GTSNPN, CDR2 SVGIG (reference sequence).

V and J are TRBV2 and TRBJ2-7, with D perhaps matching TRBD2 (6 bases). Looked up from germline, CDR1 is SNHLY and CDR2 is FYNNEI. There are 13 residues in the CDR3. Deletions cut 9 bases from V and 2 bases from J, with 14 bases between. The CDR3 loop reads CARSGGTPYEQYF. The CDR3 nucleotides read TGTGCCAGATCCGGCGGGACCCCCTACGAGCAGTACTTC.

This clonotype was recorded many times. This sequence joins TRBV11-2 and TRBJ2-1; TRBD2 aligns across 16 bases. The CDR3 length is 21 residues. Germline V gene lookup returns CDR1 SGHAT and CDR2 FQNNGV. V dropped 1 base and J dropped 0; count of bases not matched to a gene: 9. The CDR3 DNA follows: TGTGCCAGCAGCTTAGGTGGGGCGGGACTAGCGGGAGGGCACTCCTACAATGAGCAGTTCTTC. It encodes CASSLGGAGLAGGHSYNEQFF.

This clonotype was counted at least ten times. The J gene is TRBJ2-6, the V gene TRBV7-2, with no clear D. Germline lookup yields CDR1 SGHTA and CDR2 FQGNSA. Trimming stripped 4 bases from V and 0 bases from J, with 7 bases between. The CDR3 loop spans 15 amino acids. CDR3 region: CASSSWISGANVLTF. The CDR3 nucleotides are TGTGCCAGCAGCTCCTGGATCTCTGGGGCCAACGTCCTGACTTTC.

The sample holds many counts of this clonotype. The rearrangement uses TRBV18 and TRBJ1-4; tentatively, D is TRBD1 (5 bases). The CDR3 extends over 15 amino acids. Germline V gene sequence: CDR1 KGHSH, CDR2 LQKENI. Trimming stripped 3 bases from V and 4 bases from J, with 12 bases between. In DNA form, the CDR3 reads TGTGCCAGCTCACCGGGACGGCGAGATAATGAAAAACTGTTTTTT. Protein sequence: CASSPGRRDNEKLFF. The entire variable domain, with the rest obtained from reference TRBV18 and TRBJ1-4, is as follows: NAGVMQNPRHLVRRRGQEARLRCSPMKGHSHVYWYRQLPEEGLKFMVYLQKENIIDESGMPKERFSAEFPKEGPSILRIQQVVRGDSAAYFCASSPGRRDNEKLFFGSGTQLSVL.

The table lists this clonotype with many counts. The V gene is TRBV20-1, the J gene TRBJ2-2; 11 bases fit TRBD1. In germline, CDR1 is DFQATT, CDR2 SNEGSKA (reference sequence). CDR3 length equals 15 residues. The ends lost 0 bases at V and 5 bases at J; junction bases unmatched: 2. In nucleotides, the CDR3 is TGCAGTGCTAGAGATGGGACAGGGGGAACCGGGGAGCTGTTTTTT. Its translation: CSARDGTGGTGELFF.

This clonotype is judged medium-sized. The CDR3 reads CASSRGTGETQYF. In DNA form, the CDR3 reads TGTGCCAGCAGCAGAGGGACAGGGGAGACCCAGTACTTC. The gene calls are TRBV7-9 and TRBJ2-5, with 9 positions matching TRBD1. The CDR3 totals 13 residues. CDR1 is SEHNR and CDR2 is FQNEAQ in the germline V gene (reference sequence). V shed 5 bases and J 5 bases; nucleotides not matched to a gene: 3.

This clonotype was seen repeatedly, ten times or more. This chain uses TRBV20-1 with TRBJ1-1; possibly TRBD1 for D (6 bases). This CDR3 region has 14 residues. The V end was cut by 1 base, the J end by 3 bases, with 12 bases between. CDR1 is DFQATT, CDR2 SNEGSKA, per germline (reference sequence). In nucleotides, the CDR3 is TGCAGTGCTAGAGTTCAGGGGTCACACACTGAAGCTTTCTTT. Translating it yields CSARVQGSHTEAFF.

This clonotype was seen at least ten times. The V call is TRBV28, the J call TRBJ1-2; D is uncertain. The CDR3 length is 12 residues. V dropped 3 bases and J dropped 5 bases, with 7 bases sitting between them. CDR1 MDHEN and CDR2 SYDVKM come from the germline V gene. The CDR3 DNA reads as TGTGCCAGCAGTTTGGAGGGTTATGGCTACACCTTC. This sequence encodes CASSLEGYGYTF.

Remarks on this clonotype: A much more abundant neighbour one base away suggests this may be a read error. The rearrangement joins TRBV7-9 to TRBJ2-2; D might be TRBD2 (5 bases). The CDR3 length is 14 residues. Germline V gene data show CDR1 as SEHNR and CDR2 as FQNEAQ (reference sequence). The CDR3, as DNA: TGTGCCAGCAGCCCGACCTGGAACACCGGGGAGCTGTTATTT. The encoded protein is CASSPTWNTGELLF.

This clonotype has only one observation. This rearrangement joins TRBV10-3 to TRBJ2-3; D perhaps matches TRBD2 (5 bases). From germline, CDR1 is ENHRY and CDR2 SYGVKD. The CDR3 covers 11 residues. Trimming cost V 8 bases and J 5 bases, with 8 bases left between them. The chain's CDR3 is CAIGSGDTQYF. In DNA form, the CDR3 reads TGTGCCATCGGAAGCGGAGATACGCAGTATTTT.

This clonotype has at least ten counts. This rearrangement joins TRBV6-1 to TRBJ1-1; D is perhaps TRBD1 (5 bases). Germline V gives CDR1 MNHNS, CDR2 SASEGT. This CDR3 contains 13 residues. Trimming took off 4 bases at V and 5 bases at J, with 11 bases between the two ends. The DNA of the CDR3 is TGTGCCAGCAGTGCTCGGGGGGGGACTGAAGCTTTCTTT. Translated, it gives CASSARGGTEAFF.

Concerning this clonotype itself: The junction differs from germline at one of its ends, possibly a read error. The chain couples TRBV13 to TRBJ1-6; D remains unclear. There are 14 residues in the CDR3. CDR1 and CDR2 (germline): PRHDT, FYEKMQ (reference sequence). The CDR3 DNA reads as TGTGCCAGCAGCCCCCGGCTAGCGCGAGAGACCCAGTACTTT. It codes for CASSPRLARETQYF.